The 17 T cell receptor beta chains in this list originate from one sample, sequenced in a study of blood T cell repertoires in COVID-19 (dated by TCRdb to the early 2020s). Receptor amplification or capture employed the immunoSEQ multiplex PCR assay. TCRdb took this table from immuneACCESS and kept in-frame rearrangements with V and J called. Such tables lack part of the clones; where checked against another copy, unresolved V genes explain under half of the gap, and the rest is unexplained. For this sample there are some 94,000 clones; approximately 70% appear just once. The ten largest clones take up 20% to 25% of the sample. Specimen: peripheral blood. The origin of the receptors is a woman aged 55-70 years in a cohort sampled during active or convalescent COVID-19.

The rearrangement uses TRBV6-1 and TRBJ2-4; 11 bases align to TRBD2. The CDR3 extends over 18 amino acids. CDR1 MNHNS and CDR2 SASEGT come from the germline V gene. Trimming cost V 6 bases and J 3 bases; bases outside gene matches: 13. The CDR3 is CASSELAGAQTLKNIQYF. The DNA of the CDR3 is TGTGCCAGCAGCGAACTAGCGGGGGCCCAAACCCTCAAAAACATTCAGTACTTC.

The chain combines TRBV6-5 with TRBJ1-1; 9 nucleotides match TRBD1. Per germline, CDR1 MNHEY and CDR2 SVGAGI. After removal of 3 bases from V and 10 bases from J, the junction contained 6 bases not matched to a gene. CDR3 length: 13 amino acids. CDR3 in amino acids: CASSYTGGVGAFF. CDR3 sequence (DNA): TGTGCCAGCAGTTATACAGGGGGCGTTGGAGCTTTCTTT.

The CDR3 loop reads CASSPRGSGGQETQYF. The DNA of the CDR3 is TGTGCCAGCAGCCCCCGGGGTAGCGGGGGGCAAGAGACCCAGTACTTC. The gene calls are TRBV11-1 and TRBJ2-5; 10 positions agree with TRBD2. Germline CDR1 reads SGHAT; CDR2 reads FQDESV (reference sequence). V was clipped by 5 bases and J by 2 bases; unmatched bases: 8. CDR3 length: 16 amino acids.

This chain connects TRBV5-6 to TRBJ2-7; TRBD2 might be the D (5 bases). CDR1 is SGHDT and CDR2 is YYEEEE in the germline V gene. The V gene lost 4 bases and the J gene lost 2 bases, with 16 bases spanning the gap. The CDR3 length is 15 residues. CDR3 nucleotide sequence: TGTGCCAGCAGCCCGGCACCGGGATCCGCCTACGAGCAGTACTTC. Translation: CASSPAPGSAYEQYF.

The chain carries TRBV7-9 and TRBJ1-2; 12 bases are shared with TRBD1. The J segment lost 0 bases and the V segment lost 4 bases, leaving 6 bases of the junction unmatched. The CDR3 has 17 residues. CDR1 and CDR2 from the germline V gene are SEHNR and FQNEAQ (reference sequence). The CDR3 DNA follows: TGTGCCAGCAGCTACCGGGACAGGGGGCGGGCTAACTATGGCTACACCTTC. It encodes CASSYRDRGRANYGYTF.

The CDR3, as DNA: TGTGCCAGCAGCGTCCGACAGGGTGGGGATGAGCAGTTCTTC. Protein sequence: CASSVRQGGDEQFF. The V call is TRBV9, the J call TRBJ2-1; 7 bases are a match to TRBD1. Germline loops: CDR1 SGDLS, CDR2 YYNGEE. V lost 2 bases and J lost 8; bases outside the gene matches: 7. This CDR3 is 14 amino acids long.

This clone was seen many times. This sequence joins TRBV5-1 and TRBJ2-2; D possibly corresponds to TRBD2 (5 bases). Germline V gene data show CDR1 as SGHRS and CDR2 as YFSETQ. With 7 bases removed from V and 0 bases from J, the gap between germline ends came to 7 bases. This CDR3 is 13 amino acids long. In DNA form, the CDR3 reads TGCGCCAGCGGGCGGGCGAACACCGGGGAGCTGTTTTTT. Translating it yields CASGRANTGELFF.

The CDR3 sequence: CASGLGALLSGNTIYF. The CDR3 DNA reads as TGTGCTAGTGGTTTGGGGGCGCTTTTATCTGGAAACACCATATATTTT. The chain carries TRBV12-5 and TRBJ1-3, with unresolved D. Germline-derived CDR1 and CDR2 are LGHNT and FRNRAP. The germline V and J ends were trimmed by 1 base and 1 base, with 11 bases remaining between them. The CDR3 covers 16 residues.

The chain uses TRBV5-6 and TRBJ2-3, with D possibly TRBD2 on 7 matching bases. The CDR3 runs 18 residues. CDR1 is SGHDT and CDR2 is YYEEEE in the germline V gene. With 0 bases removed from V and 6 bases from J, the gap between germline ends came to 23 bases. CDR3: CASSLAEEAGAPVDTQYF. DNA for the CDR3: TGTGCCAGCAGCTTGGCCGAAGAGGCGGGGGCCCCTGTGGATACGCAGTATTTT.

This sequence joins TRBV12-3 or TRBV12-4 and TRBJ2-2; D gene uncertain. Trimming pared 3 bases from V and 7 bases from J, leaving 6 bases between. This CDR3 comprises 12 residues. CDR3 bases: TGTGCCAGCAGTTTCTCTAGCGGGGAGCTGTTTTTT. This encodes CASSFSSGELFF.

The chain uses TRBV4-3 and TRBJ2-2; tentative D call: TRBD2 (5 bases). V dropped 2 bases and J dropped 2 bases, with 15 bases sitting between them. Germline CDR1 is LGHNA and CDR2 is YSLEER. The CDR3 is 17 amino acids. CDR3 bases: TGCGCCAGCAGCCAAAAACTAGGCGTTATTAACACCGGGGAGCTGTTTTTT. It specifies CASSQKLGVINTGELFF.

The rearrangement joins TRBV7-6 to TRBJ2-1; 8 nucleotides line up with TRBD2. This CDR3 is built from 16 residues. The germline gives CDR1 SGHVS, CDR2 FNYEAQ. J lost 4 bases, V lost 3 bases, and 8 bases had no gene match. Here the CDR3 reads CASSFPPAGDYNEQFF. CDR3 coding DNA: TGTGCCAGCAGCTTCCCCCCAGCGGGGGATTACAATGAGCAGTTCTTC.

The chain uses TRBV2 and TRBJ2-2; possibly TRBD1 for D (6 bases). V was shortened by 5 bases and J by 4 bases, with 23 bases between the two germline ends. The length of the CDR3 is 18 residues. Per germline, CDR1 SNHLY and CDR2 FYNNEI. CDR3 in DNA: TGTGCCAGCAGTTGGTCCCGGGACATAAATGGGGGCACCGGGGAGCTGTTTTTT. It specifies CASSWSRDINGGTGELFF.

The chain is built from TRBV7-3 and TRBJ2-5, with 10 bases identical to TRBD2. CDR3 size: 17 residues. The ends lost 0 bases at V and 5 bases at J; junction bases unmatched: 9. The V gene's germline CDR1 is SGHTA and CDR2 FQGTGA. CDR3 DNA sequence: TGTGCCAGCAGCTTAACCGGTTTTAGCGGGGGGTCGGAGACCCAGTACTTC. Amino acids: CASSLTGFSGGSETQYF. Full variable domain (missing parts from reference TRBV7-3 and TRBJ2-5): GAGVSQTPSNKVTEKGKYVELRCDPISGHTALYWYRQSLGQGPEFLIYFQGTGAADDSGLPNDRFFAVRPEGSVSTLKIQRTERGDSAVYLCASSLTGFSGGSETQYFGPGTRLLVL.

The gene calls are TRBV7-9 and TRBJ1-4; the D gene is possibly TRBD1 (5 bases). Germline lookup yields CDR1 SEHNR and CDR2 FQNEAQ (reference sequence). V lost 5 bases to trimming and J lost 8 bases, with 15 bases between them. The CDR3 has 14 residues. The CDR3 DNA reads TGTGCCAGCAGCCCCCGTCAGGGTGGGGAAAAACTGTTTTTT. Protein sequence: CASSPRQGGEKLFF.

This chain links TRBV5-4 with TRBJ1-1; 8 bases map to TRBD1. CDR1 SGHNT and CDR2 YYREEE come from the germline V gene (reference sequence). The ends lost 2 bases at V and 5 bases at J; junction bases unmatched: 5. This CDR3 is 14 amino acids long. The CDR3 DNA is TGTGCCAGCAGCTTTTGGACAGGGCGAACTGAAGCTTTCTTT. Amino acid sequence: CASSFWTGRTEAFF.

The J gene is TRBJ2-3, the V gene TRBV7-9; 8 bases match TRBD2. Per the germline V gene, CDR1 is SEHNR and CDR2 is FQNEAQ (reference sequence). This CDR3 region has 15 residues. Unmatched junction bases numbered 8, after V lost 4 bases and J lost 5 bases. CDR3 coding DNA: TGTGCCAGCAGCTGGGTAGGACTAGCTGTAGATACGCAGTATTTT. Amino acid sequence: CASSWVGLAVDTQYF.